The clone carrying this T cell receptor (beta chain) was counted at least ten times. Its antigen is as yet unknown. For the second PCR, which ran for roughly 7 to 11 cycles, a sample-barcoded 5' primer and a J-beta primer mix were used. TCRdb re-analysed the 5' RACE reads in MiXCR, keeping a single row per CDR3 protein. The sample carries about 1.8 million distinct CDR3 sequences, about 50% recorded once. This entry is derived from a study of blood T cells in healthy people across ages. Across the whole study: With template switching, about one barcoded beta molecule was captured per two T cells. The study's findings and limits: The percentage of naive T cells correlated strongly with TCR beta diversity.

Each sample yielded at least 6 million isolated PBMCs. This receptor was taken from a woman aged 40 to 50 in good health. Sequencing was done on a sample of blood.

For the CDR3, the DNA is TGTGCCAGCAGTGGGACAGAACAAGAGACCCAGTACTTC. It translates to CASSGTEQETQYF. J is TRBJ2-5 and V is TRBV12-3 or TRBV12-4, with 7 bases identical to TRBD1. The CDR3 has 13 residues. V lost 5 bases, J lost 2 bases, and 2 bases stayed unmatched.